The subject of this entry is one TCR beta chain. Its recognized antigen is unknown. No clone much larger than this one lies a single base away; base qualities are absent. These data originate in a study of T cells in Graves' hyperthyroidism and ophthalmopathy (dated by TCRdb to the late 2010s). In terms of the full investigation: Peripheral blood was collected at initial diagnosis, before any treatment. A discovery cohort of approximately 100 patients, approximately 45 with Graves' ophthalmopathy and 55 to 65 with stable Graves' hyperthyroidism, was used to find distinguishing TCR V-J signatures. Prospective prediction of ophthalmopathy was tested in an independent validation cohort of 18 to 20 hyperthyroidism patients and 15 to 17 patients who later progressed to ophthalmopathy. The approximately 100 discovery patients were randomly divided into training and test sets at a 7:3 ratio. In about six Graves' hyperthyroidism patients, the study also compared T-cell repertoires from thyroid tissue with T-cell repertoires from blood. After blood sampling, hyperthyroidism patients were treated with methimazole at a starting dose of 30 mg daily, and ophthalmopathy patients were treated with high-dose intravenous methylprednisolone. TCR Vbeta CDR3 sequencing of roughly 140 peripheral blood samples (under 45 ophthalmopathy, about 80 hyperthyroidism and roughly 17 progressor patients) is reported in the paper. Study-wide conclusions, independent of this receptor: A model built on a 13 V-J signature distinguished ophthalmopathy from stable hyperthyroidism, reaching 85% to 90% sensitivity and 81.08% specificity in cross-validation and 80%/75% in testing. No statistical method was used to fix the sample size in advance, and group allocation was not hidden from the investigators. Blood samples also contained most of the expanded thyroid clonotypes (frequency above 0.001), which suggests that blood repertoires may reflect thyroid immune responses. During validation, the model predicted progression to ophthalmopathy a median of roughly six months ahead of onset, with 60% to 71% sensitivity and 72% to 80% specificity.

Ophthalmopathy patients had moderately to severely active disease, Clinical Activity Score of at least 3, NOSPECS grade of at least 4, and duration under 3 months. Exclusion was applied to patients with uncontrolled infections, other autoimmune diseases, pregnancy or lactation. Diagnoses were established on the basis of clinical symptoms, serum thyroxine and TRAb, thyroid ultrasound, and orbital computed tomography. PBMCs were isolated from approximately 10 ml of fresh peripheral blood by Ficoll-Paque density gradient centrifugation. Total RNA was extracted with Trizol reagent, and quality was checked on an Agilent 2100 Bioanalyzer. There are 18 amino acids in the CDR3, from cysteine to phenylalanine inclusive. The only DNA kept is the CDR3, 54 bases in frame from the first base. The CDR1 and CDR2 encoded by the germline V gene (reference sequence) are LGHDT and YNNKEL. Trimming at the junction amounts to 4 bases on V and 3 bases on J, and the germline ends lie 22 bases apart.

The TCR beta CDR3 regions were amplified from the RNA transcripts. For the first round of RT-PCR on the TCR CDR3, the HTBI primer set was used together with the Qiagen OneStep RT-PCR kit. A second multiplex PCR round built the libraries, followed by size selection and purification. Paired-end sequencing of the libraries was performed with 100 bp reads on an Illumina HiSeq2000. As for the original processing: Raw data were processed with SOAPnuke, discarding reads with adapters, uncalled bases, mean Phred below 15, or no exact constant-primer or identifier match. COPE v1.2.5 was used to merge the high-quality paired reads, and each unique nucleotide sequence was defined as a clonotype. Clonotypes were aligned to IMGT TRBV, TRBD and TRBJ reference segments using MiTCR v1.1. The analysis included only V-J combinations with a frequency above 0.0001, which together covered around 99% of the repertoires. The TCS score was defined as F50 (clonal expansion) divided by E x V (chaos), with BLOSUM62-based TCRdist calculated between CDR3 peptides within each V-J. Welch's t-statistics and random forest reduced 514 V-J features to some 14, which were used in a naive Bayes classifier (R e1071). TCRdb cleaned the public reads at Q25 with fastp, built clones with MiXCR and kept in-frame beta chains. Every entry covers one CDR3 protein and lists the most common genes and DNA from its rows. These V and J calls derive from TCRdb rather than the authors' analysis. Within this sample are 450,000 to 650,000 distinct CDR3 sequences, with over 12% of them counted one time only. Around 7% of the sample lies in the top ten.

Sequencing input: blood. This receptor was identified in a woman under 30 with Graves' ophthalmopathy. The V and J genes are TRBV3-1 and TRBJ2-1, with the D call tentatively TRBD1 or TRBD2, each fitting 7 bases. The encoded CDR3 is CASSPKGAGEAFYNEQFF. The sequence in DNA is TGTGCCAGCAGCCCCAAGGGGGCGGGAGAGGCCTTCTACAATGAGCAGTTCTTC.